This T cell receptor (beta chain) emerged from a study of T cell clones after liver transplantation. Whole-study context: Patients counted as tolerant after at least one year off all immunosuppression, enzymes not exceeding twice normal. Draws occurred before transplant, before withdrawal, and after complete or failed withdrawal. Findings of the study overall: In 5 of 8 subjects, circulating graft-donor-reactive CD4 TCRbeta sequences fell significantly after transplant.

Of note for this clone: The antigen remains unidentified.

Profiled with immunoSEQ multiplex PCR; TCRdb holds only in-frame clones, not every one. The sample includes 55,000 to 75,000 clones, around 70% of them seen just once. Sequenced here: CD4+ T cells from blood, sampled at the roughly 15-month timepoint. The source of this sequence is a human patient who received a liver transplant. Some T cells may trace back to the graft donor.

The CDR3 coding sequence is TGTGCCAGCAGCTCGAGTGTGAACACTGAAGCTTTCTTT. Protein product: CASSSSVNTEAFF. V and J are TRBV7-9 and TRBJ1-1; D is ambiguous. The length of the CDR3 is 13 residues. The V end was cut by 4 bases, the J end by 0 bases, with 6 bases between. Germline-derived CDR1 and CDR2 are SEHNR and FQNEAQ (reference sequence).